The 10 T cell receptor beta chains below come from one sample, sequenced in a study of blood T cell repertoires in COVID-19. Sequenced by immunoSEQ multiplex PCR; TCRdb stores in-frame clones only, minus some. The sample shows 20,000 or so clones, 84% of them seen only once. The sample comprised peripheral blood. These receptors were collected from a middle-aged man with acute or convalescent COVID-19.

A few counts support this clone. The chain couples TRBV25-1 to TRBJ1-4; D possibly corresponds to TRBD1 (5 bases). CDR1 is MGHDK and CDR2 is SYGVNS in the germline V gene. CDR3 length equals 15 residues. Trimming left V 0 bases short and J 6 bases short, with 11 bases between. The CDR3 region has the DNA TGTGCCAGCAGTGAATACTTGGGGGGAGATGAAAAACTGTTTTTT. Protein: CASSEYLGGDEKLFF.

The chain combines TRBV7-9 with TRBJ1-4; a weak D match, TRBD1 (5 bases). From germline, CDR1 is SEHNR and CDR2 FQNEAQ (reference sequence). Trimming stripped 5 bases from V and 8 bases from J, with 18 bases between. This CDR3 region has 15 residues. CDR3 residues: CASSPVGGVGEKLFF. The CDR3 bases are TGTGCCAGCAGCCCCGTCGGAGGGGTGGGGGAAAAACTGTTTTTT.

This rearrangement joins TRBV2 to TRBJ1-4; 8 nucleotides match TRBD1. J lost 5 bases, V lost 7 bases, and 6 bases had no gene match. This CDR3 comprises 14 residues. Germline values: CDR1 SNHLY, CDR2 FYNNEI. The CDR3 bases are TGTGCCAGCAAAAGGACAGGGCCGAATGAAAAACTGTTTTTT. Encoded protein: CASKRTGPNEKLFF.

The CDR3 DNA follows: TGCGCCAGCAGCCCCGGACAGGGGGCCGGTAATCAGCCCCAGCATTTT. Translated, it gives CASSPGQGAGNQPQHF. The genes are TRBV5-1 and TRBJ1-5; 11 bases are a match to TRBD1. The CDR3 is made up of 16 amino acids. Germline V gene data show CDR1 as SGHRS and CDR2 as YFSETQ. V shed 4 bases, J shed 4 bases, and the junction held 7 bases outside the gene matches.

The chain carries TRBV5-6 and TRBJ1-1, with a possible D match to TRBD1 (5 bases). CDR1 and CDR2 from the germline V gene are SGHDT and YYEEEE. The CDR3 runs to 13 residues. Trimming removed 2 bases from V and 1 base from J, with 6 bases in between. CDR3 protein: CASSFRENTEAFF. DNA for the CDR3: TGTGCCAGCAGCTTCAGGGAGAACACTGAAGCTTTCTTT. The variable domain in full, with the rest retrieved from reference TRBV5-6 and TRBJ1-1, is DAGVTQSPTHLIKTRGQQVTLRCSPKSGHDTVSWYQQALGQGPQFIFQYYEEEERQRGNFPDRFSGHQFPNYSSELNVNALLLGDSALYLCASSFRENTEAFFGQGTRLTVV.

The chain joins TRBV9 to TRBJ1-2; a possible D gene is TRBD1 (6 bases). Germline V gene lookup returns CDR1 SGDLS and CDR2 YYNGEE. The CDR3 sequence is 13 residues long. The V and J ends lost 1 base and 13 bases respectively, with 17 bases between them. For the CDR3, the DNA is TGTGCCAGCAGCGTATGGGAAACAGGGAAATGCACCTTC. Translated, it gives CASSVWETGKCTF.

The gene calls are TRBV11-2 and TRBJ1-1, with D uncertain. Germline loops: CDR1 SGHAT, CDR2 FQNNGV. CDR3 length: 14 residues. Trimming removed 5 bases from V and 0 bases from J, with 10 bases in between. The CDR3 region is CASSVSTVNTEAFF. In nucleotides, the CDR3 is TGTGCCAGCAGCGTTTCCACAGTGAACACTGAAGCTTTCTTT.

The CDR3 loop reads CASSGVQGGTGELFF. The DNA of the CDR3 is TGTGCCAGCAGTGGTGTACAGGGGGGCACCGGGGAGCTGTTTTTT. The J gene is TRBJ2-2, the V gene TRBV6-2 or TRBV6-3, with 8 bases lining up with TRBD1. Per germline, CDR1 MNHEY and CDR2 SVGEGT. The ends lost 5 bases at V and 4 bases at J; junction bases unmatched: 6. The CDR3 totals 15 residues.

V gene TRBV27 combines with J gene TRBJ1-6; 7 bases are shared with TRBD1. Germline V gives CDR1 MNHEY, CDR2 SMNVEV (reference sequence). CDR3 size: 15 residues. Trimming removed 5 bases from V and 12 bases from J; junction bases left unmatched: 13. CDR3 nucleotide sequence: TGTGCCAGCAGTCCATCAGGGACAGCATGGGGACCCCTCCACTTT. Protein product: CASSPSGTAWGPLHF.

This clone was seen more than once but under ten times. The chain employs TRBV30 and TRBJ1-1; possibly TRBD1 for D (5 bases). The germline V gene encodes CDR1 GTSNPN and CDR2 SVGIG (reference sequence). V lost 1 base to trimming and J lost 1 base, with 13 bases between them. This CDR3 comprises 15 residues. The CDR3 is CAWSALGDWNTEAFF. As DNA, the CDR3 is TGTGCCTGGAGTGCCCTAGGGGATTGGAACACTGAAGCTTTCTTT.